The TCR beta chain under discussion was sequenced for a study of beta chain features in type 1 diabetes. Whole-study results and caveats: The study found moderately but significantly shorter TCRB CDR3s in all four CD4+ subsets of Type 1 diabetes patients.

Sampling consisted of one heparinised blood draw per donor, averaging around 100 mL. Via the markers CD45RO/CCR7/CD25/CD127/CD95/CD27, stem cell-like memory, regulatory, central memory and naive CD4+ cells were sorted. The CDR3 extends over 16 amino acids. The V end was cut by 0 bases, the J end by 2 bases, with 11 bases between. Germline V CDR1 and CDR2: SGHRS, YFSETQ. On this clone itself: Its specificity is not known. This same CDR3 is encoded by further DNA sequences in the sample.

The investigators reverse transcribed all of the isolated RNA, so they sequenced expressed TCRB transcripts. Only in-frame clones appear in the TCRdb table, and some are missing; sequencing was by immunoSEQ multiplex PCR. The sample carries 640,000 or so clones, about an eighth recorded once. The V call is TRBV5-1, the J call TRBJ2-2, with D possibly matching TRBD1 (5 bases). The sequence was collected from a man aged 18 to 29 with type 1 diabetes. The sample consisted of naive CD4+ T cells from blood. The CDR3 sequence is CASSLEQGVNTGELFF. CDR3 sequence (DNA): TGCGCCAGCAGCTTGGAGCAGGGCGTTAACACCGGGGAGCTGTTTTTT.